The 25 T cell receptor beta chains given below trace back to one sample, sequenced in a study of cytomegalovirus exposure and HLA in healthy donors. Primers for the PCR totalled 60 Vbeta and 13 Jbeta. Only in-frame clones appear in the TCRdb table, and some are missing; sequencing was by immunoSEQ multiplex PCR. Of 200,000 to 250,000 clones detected, over 75% appear once; the ten largest clones hold 1.3%. The sequenced material came from PBMCs. The source is a human donor in good health.

The chain employs TRBV5-1 and TRBJ2-1; 9 nucleotides match TRBD2. Losses at the gene ends were 1 base for V and 4 bases for J; bases not matched to a gene: 6. This CDR3 is 16 amino acids long. The germline V gene has CDR1 SGHRS and CDR2 YFSETQ. CDR3 nucleotides: TGCGCCAGCAGCTTGATGGGTCTAGCGGGGTACAATGAGCAGTTCTTC. This gives the protein CASSLMGLAGYNEQFF.

The chain joins TRBV6-6 to TRBJ2-5; 8 nucleotides align to TRBD2. Germline CDR1 and CDR2: MNHNY and SVGAGI (reference sequence). Germline trimming cut 2 bases from V and 1 base from J; bases unmatched to any gene: 6. This CDR3 is 16 amino acids long. This CDR3 reads CASSYGLAGPQETQYF. The CDR3 nucleotides read TGTGCCAGCAGTTACGGGCTAGCGGGTCCCCAAGAGACCCAGTACTTC.

V usage is TRBV6-1 and J usage is TRBJ2-7, with 7 bases matching TRBD1. V lost 6 bases and J lost 0; bases outside the gene matches: 2. The length of the CDR3 is 13 residues. CDR1 MNHNS and CDR2 SASEGT come from the germline V gene. CDR3 amino acids: CASRGQTSYEQYF. CDR3 in DNA: TGTGCCAGCAGGGGACAGACCTCCTACGAGCAGTACTTC.

The V call is TRBV15, the J call TRBJ1-2; D possibly corresponds to TRBD1 (5 bases). CDR1 and CDR2 from the germline V gene are LNHNV and YYDKDF (reference sequence). Trimming stripped 1 base from V and 6 bases from J, with 15 bases between. The CDR3 consists of 15 residues. The CDR3 sequence is CATSRALQGWNGYTF. CDR3 in DNA: TGTGCCACCAGCAGAGCCCTGCAGGGATGGAATGGCTACACCTTC.

This clone appeared once. This rearrangement joins TRBV11-2 to TRBJ2-7; 11 nucleotides agree with TRBD2. V lost 6 bases, J lost 2 bases, and 9 bases stayed unmatched. Germline-derived CDR1 and CDR2 are SGHAT and FQNNGV. This CDR3 is 16 amino acids long. The CDR3 bases are TGTGCCAGCAGGCCCGCCCTAGCGGGAGGTACCTACGAGCAGTACTTC. It specifies CASRPALAGGTYEQYF. The full variable domain, rest sourced from reference TRBV11-2 and TRBJ2-7, is EAGVAQSPRYKIIEKRQSVAFWCNPISGHATLYWYQQILGQGPKLLIQFQNNGVVDDSQLPKDRFSAERLKGVDSTLKIQPAKLEDSAVYLCASRPALAGGTYEQYFGPGTRLTVT.

This chain links TRBV30 with TRBJ1-1; 8 bases line up with TRBD1. CDR3 length equals 14 residues. With 0 bases clipped from V and 4 bases from J, the junction kept 4 bases outside the gene matches. Germline V lookup: CDR1 GTSNPN, CDR2 SVGIG (reference sequence). CDR3 protein: CAWSVLQGATEAFF. The CDR3 bases are TGTGCCTGGAGTGTACTCCAGGGGGCCACTGAAGCTTTCTTT. Filled out from reference TRBV30 and TRBJ1-1, the complete variable domain reads SQTIHQWPATLVQPVGSPLSLECTVEGTSNPNLYWYRQAAGRGLQLLFYSVGIGQISSEVPQNLSASRPQDRQFILSSKKLLLSDSGFYLCAWSVLQGATEAFFGQGTRLTVV.

The chain couples TRBV18 to TRBJ2-1; maybe TRBD1 (5 bases). This CDR3 spans 16 amino acids. V lost 0 bases, J lost 1 base, and 10 bases lay in between. Germline V gives CDR1 KGHSH, CDR2 LQKENI. For the CDR3, the DNA is TGTGCCAGCTCACCACCCAGGGCCGTATCCTACAATGAGCAGTTCTTC. Translation: CASSPPRAVSYNEQFF.

V gene TRBV7-9 combines with J gene TRBJ2-2; D is possibly TRBD1 (5 bases). The CDR3 loop spans 15 amino acids. V was pared by 3 bases and J by 6 bases, with 14 bases between. The germline V gene encodes CDR1 SEHNR and CDR2 FQNEAQ (reference sequence). The CDR3: CASSFSGSFAGELFF. CDR3 DNA: TGTGCCAGCAGCTTCTCAGGGTCGTTCGCCGGGGAGCTGTTTTTT.

The chain carries TRBV4-2 and TRBJ1-1, with 8 bases fitting TRBD1. The V and J ends lost 1 base and 3 bases, in that order; junction bases with no gene match: 7. The CDR3 spans 16 residues. Germline CDR1 LGHNA, CDR2 YNFKEQ. The CDR3, as DNA: TGTGCCAGCAGCCAAGCGGCTACAGGGGGACACACTGAAGCTTTCTTT. Protein: CASSQAATGGHTEAFF.

The chain combines TRBV5-1 with TRBJ2-5; TRBD1 matches at 9 bases. J gave up 4 bases and V 1 base, and 8 bases lay outside the gene matches. Germline V gives CDR1 SGHRS, CDR2 YFSETQ. This CDR3 region has 16 residues. For the CDR3, the DNA is TGCGCCAGCAGCTTGAACGGGGACAGGGTCCTAGAGACCCAGTACTTC. It encodes CASSLNGDRVLETQYF. The full variable domain, its missing parts supplied by reference TRBV5-1 and TRBJ2-5, is KAGVTQTPRYLIKTRGQQVTLSCSPISGHRSVSWYQQTPGQGLQFLFEYFSETQRNKGNFPGRFSGRQFSNSRSEMNVSTLELGDSALYLCASSLNGDRVLETQYFGPGTRLLVL.

CDR3 region: CASSSSSQAGGRELFF. The DNA of the CDR3 is TGTGCCAGCAGCTCCTCCTCCCAGGCAGGGGGAAGGGAGCTGTTTTTT. The chain combines TRBV5-8 with TRBJ2-2, with 7 bases aligning to TRBD1. Trimming took 3 bases from V and 9 from J; bases not matched to a gene: 14. Germline V lookup: CDR1 SGHTS, CDR2 YDEGEE. CDR3 length: 16 amino acids.

The rearrangement joins TRBV6-1 to TRBJ1-4; D not certain. V was pared by 0 bases and J by 4 bases, with 9 bases between. Per germline, CDR1 MNHNS and CDR2 SASEGT. This CDR3 spans 15 amino acids. The CDR3 is CASSEARRINEKLFF. The DNA of the CDR3 is TGTGCCAGCAGTGAAGCTAGGCGGATTAATGAAAAACTGTTTTTT.

The count of this clone is one. The V and J genes are TRBV6-1 and TRBJ1-4, with 7 positions matching TRBD1. Trimming at V came to 4 bases and at J to 1 base, leaving 6 bases not matched to a gene. Germline CDR1 MNHNS, CDR2 SASEGT. The CDR3 totals 16 residues. Here the CDR3 DNA reads TGTGCCAGCAGTGCGACCAGGGGGGTAACTAATGAAAAACTGTTTTTT. Translation: CASSATRGVTNEKLFF.

This rearrangement joins TRBV6-5 to TRBJ1-3; tentatively, D is TRBD1 (6 bases). With 7 bases removed from V and 0 bases from J, the gap between germline ends came to 10 bases. The germline CDR1 and CDR2 sequences are MNHEY and SVGAGI. This CDR3 region has 14 residues. CDR3 DNA sequence: TGTGCCAGCACCCGGGGGGCCTCTGGAAACACCATATATTTT. As protein: CASTRGASGNTIYF.

V usage is TRBV19 and J usage is TRBJ1-1; possible D gene TRBD1, 5 bases. The V end was cut by 8 bases, the J end by 5 bases, with 9 bases between. Germline V gene data show CDR1 as LNHDA and CDR2 as SQIVND (reference sequence). This CDR3 spans 11 amino acids. The CDR3 region has the DNA TGTGCCAGTGCCCGGGGGACTGAAGCTTTCTTT. Its translation is CASARGTEAFF.

The genes are TRBV10-3 and TRBJ1-5, with TRBD1 as a possible D gene (6 bases). V dropped 2 bases and J dropped 4 bases, with 12 bases sitting between them. The CDR3 runs to 15 residues. From germline, CDR1 is ENHRY and CDR2 SYGVKD. The DNA for the CDR3 is TGTGCCATCAGTGAGACCGGACAGAGTAATCAGCCCCAGCATTTT. Amino acid sequence: CAISETGQSNQPQHF.

The V and J genes are TRBV9 and TRBJ2-4; 16 positions agree with TRBD2. After removal of 4 bases from V and 7 bases from J, the junction contained 8 bases not matched to a gene. CDR1 and CDR2 from the germline V gene are SGDLS and YYNGEE. This CDR3 comprises 17 residues. CDR3 nucleotides: TGTGCCAGCAGCACGGGACTAGCGGGAGGGTTAGGGAACATTCAGTACTTC. Translated, it gives CASSTGLAGGLGNIQYF.

The chain is built from TRBV18 and TRBJ2-7; D call uncertain. V was trimmed by 1 base and J by 3 bases, leaving 7 bases between them. This CDR3 comprises 13 residues. Germline values: CDR1 KGHSH, CDR2 LQKENI. The CDR3 sequence is CASSPQAGYEQYF. CDR3 bases: TGTGCCAGCTCACCACAAGCTGGCTACGAGCAGTACTTC.

The chain employs TRBV19 and TRBJ1-1; unclear D gene. V lost 3 bases and J 8 bases, leaving 10 bases between the germline ends. From germline, CDR1 is LNHDA and CDR2 SQIVND (reference sequence). The CDR3 is 12 residues long. DNA of the CDR3: TGTGCCAGTAGTATGGTGGGCGGGGAAGCTTTCTTT. This sequence encodes CASSMVGGEAFF.

The genes are TRBV2 and TRBJ2-7; 9 nucleotides match TRBD2. Unmatched junction bases numbered 10, after V lost 4 bases and J lost 3 bases. Per germline, CDR1 SNHLY and CDR2 FYNNEI. CDR3 size: 16 residues. The CDR3 loop reads CASSGGGRAHNYEQYF. The CDR3 DNA is TGTGCCAGCAGTGGGGGCGGGAGGGCCCACAACTACGAGCAGTACTTC.

In its sample, this clone was seen a few times. The chain uses TRBV18 and TRBJ2-7; 8 bases are a match to TRBD1. The CDR3 is 16 amino acids. CDR1 is KGHSH and CDR2 is LQKENI in the germline V gene. V trimming: 6 bases; J trimming: 4 bases; junction bases outside the gene matches: 14. CDR3 residues: CASSPGDPRTGYEQYF. The CDR3 nucleotides read TGTGCCAGCTCGCCGGGGGACCCGAGGACAGGGTACGAGCAGTACTTC.

This rearrangement joins TRBV7-8 to TRBJ2-7; 11 bases map to TRBD2. The germline gives CDR1 SGHVS, CDR2 FQNEAQ. The CDR3 loop spans 14 amino acids. Trimming at V came to 4 bases and at J to 3 bases, leaving 2 bases not matched to a gene. CDR3 sequence reads: CASSSGLAGYEQYF. The CDR3 bases are TGTGCCAGCAGCTCTGGACTAGCGGGCTACGAGCAGTACTTC.

The DNA for the CDR3 is TGTGCCAGCAGCTTAGTTATCTATGGCTACACCTTC. Translation: CASSLVIYGYTF. The chain carries TRBV7-2 and TRBJ1-2; D not resolved. V lost 1 base to trimming and J lost 4 bases, with 4 bases between them. The length of the CDR3 is 12 residues. Germline V lookup: CDR1 SGHTA, CDR2 FQGNSA. Based on the CDR3 plus reference TRBV7-2 and TRBJ1-2, the full variable domain is GAGVSQSPSNKVTEKGKDVELRCDPISGHTALYWYRQSLGQGLEFLIYFQGNSAPDKSGLPSDRFSAERTGGSVSTLTIQRTQQEDSAVYLCASSLVIYGYTFGSGTRLTVV.

This sequence joins TRBV19 and TRBJ1-5; 8 nucleotides align to TRBD1. Looked up from germline, CDR1 is LNHDA and CDR2 is SQIVND (reference sequence). CDR3 size: 12 residues. J lost 4 bases, V lost 10 bases, and 3 bases had no gene match. The CDR3 DNA reads as TGTGCCACCCGACAGGGGAATCAGCCCCAGCATTTT. It yields the protein CATRQGNQPQHF.

The chain is built from TRBV28 and TRBJ1-2, with 8 bases matching TRBD1. Germline CDR1 and CDR2: MDHEN and SYDVKM. V lost 5 bases to trimming and J lost 6 bases; unmatched junction nucleotides: 14. The CDR3 sequence is 16 residues long. CDR3 loop: CASSNGLGQGSHGYTF. DNA for the CDR3: TGTGCCAGCAGTAACGGACTTGGACAGGGATCACATGGCTACACCTTC.